This TCR beta chain was profiled in a study of cytomegalovirus exposure and HLA in healthy donors. This clone has more than one count but fewer than ten. Its antigen is as yet unknown. General study results and limits: TCR beta chains associated with HLA were, in a later analysis, more clonally expanded than equally common others.

Deletions cut 7 bases from V and 0 bases from J, with 15 bases between. The CDR3 has 15 amino acids. Per the germline V gene, CDR1 is SNHLY and CDR2 is FYNNEI. Primers for the PCR totalled 60 Vbeta and 13 Jbeta. Here immunoSEQ multiplex PCR was the method, and the copy in TCRdb shows in-frame clones only, minus some. This table has some 140,000 clones, about three quarters appearing once. The clonotype originates from a woman in her forties in good health and CMV-seronegative. Sequenced sample: PBMCs. This chain connects TRBV2 to TRBJ1-1; D perhaps matches TRBD1 (6 bases). The CDR3 sequence: CASTGQDSMNTEAFF. The CDR3 DNA reads TGTGCCAGCACGGGCCAGGACAGCATGAACACTGAAGCTTTCTTT.